The rows below give T cell receptor beta chains drawn from one sample of a study of blood T cell repertoires in COVID-19. TCRdb's table, derived via immunoSEQ multiplex PCR, lists solely in-frame clones and lacks some. There are some 110,000 clones in the sample; over 75% occur only once, and more than 15% lies in the top ten. What was sequenced was peripheral blood. The receptors derive from a man aged 55 to 70 with active or convalescent COVID-19. The CDR3 runs from the conserved cysteine through the conserved F or W.

V gene: TRBV20-1
CDR3 protein: CSASTGLESLEQYF

V gene: TRBV27
CDR3 protein: CASSLVRGFFGTSGSYEQYF

V gene: TRBV5-1
CDR3 protein: CASSLGGVNEQFF

V gene: TRBV7-2
CDR3 protein: CASSSRDRSRSGQRYEQYF

V gene: TRBV24-1
CDR3 protein: CATSEPGLAGVDTQYF

V gene: TRBV27
CDR3 protein: CASSVPGQGALLNSPLHF

V gene: TRBV19
CDR3 protein: CASSLGLAGGELFF

V gene: TRBV12-2
CDR3 protein: CATPRELNTEAFF

V gene: TRBV4-3
CDR3 protein: CASSPGDRANEKLFF

V gene: TRBV2
CDR3 protein: CASSAGTSGRGWVSDEQFF

V gene: TRBV5-1
CDR3 protein: CASSLGGFASGMAGELFF

V gene: TRBV5-1
CDR3 protein: CASSTGLAGGYEQYF

V gene: TRBV7-9
CDR3 protein: CASSFGTGGGYTF

V gene: TRBV11-2
CDR3 protein: CASSLRGRRNTEAFF

V gene: TRBV5-1
CDR3 protein: CASSPTHGTSGISGELFF

V gene: TRBV27
CDR3 protein: CASSFLISGGTYPNTGELFF

V gene: TRBV9
CDR3 protein: CASSGQGYNEQFF

V gene: TRBV11-2
CDR3 protein: CASAWGDSSYEQYF

V gene: TRBV9
CDR3 protein: CASSVDSGGGRGGYTF

V gene: TRBV6-5
CDR3 protein: CASSYRQGNSPLHF